The present TCR beta chain was sequenced within a study of tumor-infiltrating lymphocytes in primary liver carcinoma. Turning to the study itself: Samples yielded about 3.65 to 7.13 million productive TCRbeta reads, similar across tissue types.

CDR1 and CDR2 from the germline V gene are SGHRS and YFSETQ. This CDR3 has 14 residues. V shed 1 base and J shed 10 bases, with 15 bases lying between them. The source of the blood RNA was unsorted whole blood, and germline DNA was extracted as well. Patients were treatment-naive with chronic HBV infection. The investigators made TCR beta cDNA from approximately 0.5 ug total RNA, using a constant-region primer. Generation of the TCR beta libraries relied on three nested multiplex PCR rounds using slightly modified ARM-PCR. Primers for the first two PCR rounds were TRBV1-TRBV30 forward primers and a C-beta reverse primer (about 10 cycles per round). TCRdb re-called the multiplex PCR reads through MiXCR, storing one row per CDR3 protein. The sample has some 200,000 distinct CDR3 sequences, approximately 65% seen once.

The TCR originated in a woman aged 60-75 years with primary liver carcinoma and hepatitis B virus infection. Sample: peripheral blood. The gene calls are TRBV5-1 and TRBJ2-1; no clear D. CDR3 sequence reads: CASSLNVGPWEQFF. CDR3 in DNA: TGCGCCAGCAGCTTGAACGTAGGCCCCTGGGAGCAGTTCTTC.